A selection of T cell receptor beta chains follows, all from one sample in a study of PD-L1 blockade in urothelial cancer. Method: immunoSEQ multiplex PCR; TCRdb's copy keeps in-frame clones and lacks some. The profile shows some 76,000 clones, 85% to 90% of them singletons. This specimen was PBMCs, taken around atezolizumab (anti-PD-L1) treatment. Receptor source: a man aged 55 to 70 with urothelial cancer. CDR3s include the opening cysteine and the closing phenylalanine or tryptophan. Rows may omit the clone size; those that give it use once, few, many or a size class.

clone size: -
V gene: TRBV7-6
CDR3 protein: CASSLMGGNEQFF

clone size: -
V gene: TRBV5-4
CDR3 protein: CASSLGLAGVGNEQFF

clone size: -
V gene: TRBV19
CDR3 protein: CASSAGTSGNTIYF

clone size: -
V gene: TRBV28
CDR3 protein: CASSSRATGSDQPQHF

clone size: -
V gene: TRBV9
CDR3 protein: CASSAAGTGAEQYF

clone size: -
V gene: TRBV5-4
CDR3 protein: CASRRLAGGHYNEQFF

clone size: -
V gene: TRBV6-1
CDR3 protein: CASIYGGSTLGQYF

clone size: -
V gene: TRBV9
CDR3 protein: CASSPETGHGYTQYF

clone size: -
V gene: TRBV11-2
CDR3 protein: CASSLGRPDTQYF

clone size: -
V gene: TRBV18
CDR3 protein: CASSASRGDHEQYF

clone size: -
V gene: TRBV10-3
CDR3 protein: CAIRGAFWGSYEQYF

clone size: -
V gene: TRBV12-5
CDR3 protein: CASVGQPNTEAFF

clone size: -
V gene: TRBV7-9
CDR3 protein: CASSLTSSYNEQFF

clone size: -
V gene: TRBV11-2
CDR3 protein: CASRISGGAGEQFF

clone size: -
V gene: TRBV19
CDR3 protein: CASSTLRDRDANEQFF

clone size: -
V gene: TRBV4-3
CDR3 protein: CASSQGRRTTNEKLFF

clone size: -
V gene: TRBV29-1
CDR3 protein: CSVGGDKFANTGELFF

clone size: -
V gene: TRBV29-1
CDR3 protein: CSVGYEGRSPKLFF

clone size: -
V gene: TRBV5-1
CDR3 protein: CASSLGGGPGEKLFF

clone size: -
V gene: TRBV28
CDR3 protein: CASTQGDRGQPQHF

clone size: -
V gene: TRBV28
CDR3 protein: CASSLGGAGNTIYF

clone size: -
V gene: TRBV12-5
CDR3 protein: CASGFNLDRLDSNQPQHF

clone size: -
V gene: TRBV19
CDR3 protein: CASSISQQNTEAFF

clone size: -
V gene: TRBV7-9
CDR3 protein: CASSLVSSMEQFF

clone size: few
V gene: TRBV5-1
CDR3 protein: CASSLWTSGGANSQETQYF

clone size: -
V gene: TRBV5-8
CDR3 protein: CASRPTSGGVYEQYF